Presented here are 6 T cell receptor beta chains from one specimen sequenced in a study of CD8+CD57+ T cells in acquired aplastic anemia. According to the study, genomic DNA was the template for TCR beta VDJ and CDR3 profiling. MiXCR, applied by TCRdb to the reads, yields one record per CDR3 protein. The profile shows about 190,000 distinct CDR3 sequences, about 53% of them singletons. Sequencing was done on a sample of sorted CD4+, CD8+, or CD8+CD57+ T cells (not recorded which) from PBMCs. The receptors shown here come from a human donor in good health, serving as a control.

Points on this clonotype: A much larger clone lies one base from this, so it may be a read error. The chain combines TRBV28 with TRBJ2-5; D is undetermined. The length of the CDR3 is 15 residues. Germline V gives CDR1 MDHEN, CDR2 SYDVKM. The chain's CDR3 is CASSFARPYQETRYF. The CDR3 DNA reads as TGTGCCAGCAGTTTCGCGAGACCGTACCAAGAGACCCGGTACTTC.

This clonotype appeared a few times. Here the CDR3 reads CASSPQSVPPGWKNTEAFF. CDR3 DNA sequence: TGTGCCAGCTCACCACAGTCCGTTCCGCCAGGGTGGAAGAACACTGAAGCTTTCTTT. The chain recombines TRBV18 with TRBJ1-1; D perhaps matches TRBD1 (5 bases). Germline CDR1 is KGHSH and CDR2 is LQKENI. The CDR3 contains 19 residues. V was shortened by 1 base and J by 1 base, with 22 bases between the two germline ends. Together with reference TRBV18 and TRBJ1-1, the CDR3 gives the full variable domain: NAGVMQNPRHLVRRRGQEARLRCSPMKGHSHVYWYRQLPEEGLKFMVYLQKENIIDESGMPKERFSAEFPKEGPSILRIQQVVRGDSAAYFCASSPQSVPPGWKNTEAFFGQGTRLTVV.

The V and J genes are TRBV9 and TRBJ2-7; 7 bases align to TRBD1. Germline loops: CDR1 SGDLS, CDR2 YYNGEE. V was clipped by 2 bases and J by 0 bases; unmatched bases: 5. The CDR3 consists of 15 residues. CDR3 in amino acids: CASSVARDSSYEQYF. The CDR3, as DNA: TGTGCCAGCAGCGTTGCCCGGGACAGCTCCTACGAGCAGTACTTC.

This clonotype was counted once. The gene calls are TRBV9 and TRBJ2-7, with D perhaps matching TRBD1 (6 bases). CDR1 and CDR2 (germline): SGDLS, YYNGEE. Deletions cut 0 bases from V and 2 bases from J, with 12 bases between. This CDR3 contains 15 residues. CDR3 DNA sequence: TGTGCCAGCAGCGTAGGCCTACAGGGCACCTACGAGCAGTACTTC. It translates to CASSVGLQGTYEQYF.

This clonotype was seen repeatedly, ten times or more. The J gene is TRBJ2-1, the V gene TRBV5-4, with D perhaps TRBD2 (6 bases). Germline assignment: CDR1 SGHNT and CDR2 YYREEE (reference sequence). The CDR3 is 16 residues long. V was shortened by 3 bases and J by 1 base, with 14 bases between the two germline ends. The CDR3 loop reads CASSSPGGFSYNEQFF. In DNA, the CDR3 is TGTGCCAGCAGCTCCCCCGGGGGTTTTTCCTACAATGAGCAGTTCTTC.

The chain links TRBV5-1 to TRBJ2-1, with TRBD2 identical over 7 bases. V shed 4 bases and J 7 bases; nucleotides not matched to a gene: 8. Germline assignment: CDR1 SGHRS and CDR2 YFSETQ. CDR3 length equals 14 residues. The DNA of the CDR3 is TGCGCCAGCAGCGGGGGGGACCTGGGGAATGAGCAGTTCTTC. This gives the protein CASSGGDLGNEQFF.